This TCR beta chain was recovered during a study of shared clonotypes between healthy human individuals. Across the study: The donors, a couple of women and a few men, were aged 18 to 49. General study results and limits: All-four-donor shared clonotypes had higher generation probabilities than non-shared clonotypes did.

This CDR3 is built from 9 residues. As for this clone: The antigen is not known.

Here immunoSEQ multiplex PCR was the method, and the copy in TCRdb shows in-frame clones only, minus some. Among about 1.5 million clones listed, approximately 96% were seen once. The gene calls are TRBV21-1 and TRBJ1-2. TRBV21-1 is given as a pseudogene. The origin of this receptor is a man aged 25 to 40 in good health. The sample comprised naive CD4+ T cells sorted from blood. The subset is: CD45RA+ positively selected. CDR3 sequence (DNA): TGTGCCAGCAGCAATGGCTACACCTTC. Encoded protein: CASSNGYTF.